This TCR beta chain was captured by sequencing in a study of blood T cell repertoires in COVID-19. Authors' processing steps: Amplifying reference gene primers gave estimates of nucleated cell counts. Only in-frame clones appear in the TCRdb table, and some are missing; sequencing was by immunoSEQ multiplex PCR. That table furnishes V, J and clone size, whereas the DNA furnished D and trimming. The table records around 93,000 clones, roughly 87% of them present only once. Germline CDR1 reads SNHLY; CDR2 reads FYNNEI. The CDR3 covers 14 residues. J lost 6 bases, V lost 5 bases, and 7 bases had no gene match.

Material for sequencing was peripheral blood. This clonotype was obtained from a man aged 80 or over with acute or convalescent COVID-19. This chain joins TRBV2 and TRBJ1-1; 9 nucleotides align to TRBD1. The CDR3: CASSRQGVRSEAFF. For the CDR3, the DNA is TGTGCCAGCAGTCGACAGGGGGTAAGGTCTGAAGCTTTCTTT.